This TCR beta chain stems from a study of control samples from healthy donors and cancer patients. Some clones are missing from TCRdb's copy, which holds only in-frame ones; the method was immunoSEQ multiplex PCR. The sample carries about 130,000 clones, 90% to 95% recorded once. CDR3 length equals 12 residues. Trimming cost V 3 bases and J 2 bases, with 7 bases left between them. Germline-derived CDR1 and CDR2 are GTSNPN and SVGIG (reference sequence). The sequence came from a man between 50 and 59 years old with head and neck cancer. The rearrangement joins TRBV30 to TRBJ1-2; D gene ambiguous. Input material: PBMCs. For the CDR3, the DNA is TGTGCCTGGAGACCGAGAAACTATGGCTACACCTTC. Its translation is CAWRPRNYGYTF.